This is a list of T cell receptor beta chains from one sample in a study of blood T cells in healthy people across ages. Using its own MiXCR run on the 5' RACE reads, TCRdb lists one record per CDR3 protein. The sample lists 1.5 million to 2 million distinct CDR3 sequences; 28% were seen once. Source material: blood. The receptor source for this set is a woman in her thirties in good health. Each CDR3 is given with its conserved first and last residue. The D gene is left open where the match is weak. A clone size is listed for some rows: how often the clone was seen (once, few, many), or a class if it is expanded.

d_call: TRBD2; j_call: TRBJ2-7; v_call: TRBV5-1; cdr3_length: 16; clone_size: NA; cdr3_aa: CASSLASGANSYEQYF; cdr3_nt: TGCGCCAGCAGCTTGGCTAGCGGGGCAAACTCCTACGAGCAGTACTTC
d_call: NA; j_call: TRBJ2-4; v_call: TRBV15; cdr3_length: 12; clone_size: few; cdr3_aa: CATSRGDTIQYF; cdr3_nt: TGTGCCACCAGCAGAGGGGATACCATTCAGTACTTC
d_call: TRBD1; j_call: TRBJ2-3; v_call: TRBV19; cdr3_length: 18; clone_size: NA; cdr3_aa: CASSIRGQDIRVTDTQYF; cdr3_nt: TGTGCCAGTAGTATTAGGGGACAGGACATCCGGGTGACAGATACGCAGTATTTT
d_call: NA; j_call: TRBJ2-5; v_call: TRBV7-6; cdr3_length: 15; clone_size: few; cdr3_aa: CASSLAKTILETQYF; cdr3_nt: TGTGCCAGCAGCTTAGCGAAAACGATTCTGGAGACCCAGTACTTC
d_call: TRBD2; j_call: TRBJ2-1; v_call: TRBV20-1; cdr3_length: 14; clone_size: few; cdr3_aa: CSAPRLAGGNEQFF; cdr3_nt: TGCAGTGCTCCCCGACTAGCGGGTGGTAATGAGCAGTTCTTC
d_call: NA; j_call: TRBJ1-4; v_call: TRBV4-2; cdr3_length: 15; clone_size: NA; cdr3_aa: CASSQGSRWGEKLFF; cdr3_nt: TGTGCCAGCAGCCAAGGATCTCGGTGGGGTGAAAAACTGTTTTTT
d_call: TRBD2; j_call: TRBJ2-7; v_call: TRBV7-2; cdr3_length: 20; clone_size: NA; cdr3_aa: CASSSPAPPTSGKSSYEQYF; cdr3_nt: TGTGCCAGCAGCTCACCAGCCCCCCCCACTAGCGGGAAGAGCTCCTACGAGCAGTACTTC
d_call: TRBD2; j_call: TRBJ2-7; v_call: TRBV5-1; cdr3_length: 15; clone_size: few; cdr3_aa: CASSFGAGGPDEQYF; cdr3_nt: TGCGCCAGCAGCTTCGGGGCGGGGGGGCCCGACGAGCAGTACTTC
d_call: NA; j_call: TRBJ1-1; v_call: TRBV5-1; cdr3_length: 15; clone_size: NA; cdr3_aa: CASSLGTDRNSPPHF; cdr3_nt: TGCGCCAGCAGCTTGGGGACCGACCGGAATTCACCCCCCCACTTT
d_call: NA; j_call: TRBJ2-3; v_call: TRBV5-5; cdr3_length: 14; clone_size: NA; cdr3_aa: CASSAGPSTDTQYF; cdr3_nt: TGTGCCAGCAGCGCGGGTCCTAGCACAGATACGCAGTATTTT
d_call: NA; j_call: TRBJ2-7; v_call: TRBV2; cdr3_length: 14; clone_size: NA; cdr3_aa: CASSDIGVIYEQYF; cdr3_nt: TGTGCCAGCAGTGATATAGGGGTTATCTACGAGCAGTACTTC
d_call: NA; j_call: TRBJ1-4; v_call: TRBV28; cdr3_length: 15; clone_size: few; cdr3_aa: CASSSGGRSNEKLFF; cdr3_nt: TGTGCCAGCAGCTCAGGAGGACGGAGTAATGAAAAACTGTTTTTT
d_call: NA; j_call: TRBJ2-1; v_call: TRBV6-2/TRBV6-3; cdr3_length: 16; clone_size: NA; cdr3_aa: CASSSLDLDSYNEQFF; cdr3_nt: TGTGCCAGCAGTTCCCTGGACTTGGACTCCTACAATGAGCAGTTCTTC
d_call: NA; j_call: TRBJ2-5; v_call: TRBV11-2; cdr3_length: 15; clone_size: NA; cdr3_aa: CASSLSGVGQETQYF; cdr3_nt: TGTGCCAGCAGCCTTTCGGGGGTGGGACAAGAGACCCAGTACTTC
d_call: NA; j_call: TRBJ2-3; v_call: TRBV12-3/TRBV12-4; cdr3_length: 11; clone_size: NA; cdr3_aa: CARSTGDTQYF; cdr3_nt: TGTGCCAGAAGCACAGGTGATACGCAGTATTTT
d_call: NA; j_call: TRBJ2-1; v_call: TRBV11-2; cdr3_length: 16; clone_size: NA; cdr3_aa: CASSLDRVANYNEQFF; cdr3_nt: TGTGCCAGCAGCTTAGATCGGGTAGCGAACTACAATGAGCAGTTCTTC
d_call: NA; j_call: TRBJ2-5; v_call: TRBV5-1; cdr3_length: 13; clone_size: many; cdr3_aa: CPSSLIGVAGQYF; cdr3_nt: TGCCCCAGCAGCTTAATTGGTGTCGCAGGGCAGTACTTC
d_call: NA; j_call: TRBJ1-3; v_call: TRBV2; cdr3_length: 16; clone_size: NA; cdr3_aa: CASSEGRIYSGNTIYF; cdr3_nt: TGTGCCAGCAGTGAAGGTCGGATCTACTCTGGAAACACCATATATTTT
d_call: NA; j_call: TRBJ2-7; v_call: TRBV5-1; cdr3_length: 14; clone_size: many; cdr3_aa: CASSFSQGGYEQYF; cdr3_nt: TGCGCCAGCAGCTTTTCGCAGGGTGGATACGAGCAGTACTTC
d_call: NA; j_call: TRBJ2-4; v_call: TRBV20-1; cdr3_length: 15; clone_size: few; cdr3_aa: CSARDFGSGENIQYF; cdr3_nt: TGCAGTGCTAGAGACTTTGGGTCGGGGGAAAACATTCAGTACTTC
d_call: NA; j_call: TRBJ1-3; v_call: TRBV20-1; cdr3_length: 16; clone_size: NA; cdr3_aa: CSAREFGQFSGDTRYF; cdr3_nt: TGCAGTGCTAGAGAATTCGGACAGTTCTCTGGAGACACCAGATATTTT
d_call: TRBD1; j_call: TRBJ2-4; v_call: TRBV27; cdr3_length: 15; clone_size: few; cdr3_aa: CASSYSVQGKNIQYF; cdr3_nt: TGTGCCAGCAGTTATTCGGTACAGGGGAAAAACATTCAGTACTTC
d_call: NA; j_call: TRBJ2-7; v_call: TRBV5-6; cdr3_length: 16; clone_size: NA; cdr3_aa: CASRFRPWTDTYEQYF; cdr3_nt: TGTGCCAGCAGATTCCGCCCCTGGACAGACACCTACGAGCAGTACTTC